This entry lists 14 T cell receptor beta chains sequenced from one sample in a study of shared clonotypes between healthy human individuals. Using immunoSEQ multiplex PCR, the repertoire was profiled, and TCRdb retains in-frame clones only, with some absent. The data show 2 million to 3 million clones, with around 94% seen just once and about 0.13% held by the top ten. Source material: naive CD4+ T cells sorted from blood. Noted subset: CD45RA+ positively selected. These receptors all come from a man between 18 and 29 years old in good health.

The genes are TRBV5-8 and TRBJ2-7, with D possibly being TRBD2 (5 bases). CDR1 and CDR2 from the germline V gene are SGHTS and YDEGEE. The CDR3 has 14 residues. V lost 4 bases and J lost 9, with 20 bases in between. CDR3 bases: TGTGCCAGCAGCCTTAGTGGACTTTTCGTGGGGCAGTACTTC. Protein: CASSLSGLFVGQYF.

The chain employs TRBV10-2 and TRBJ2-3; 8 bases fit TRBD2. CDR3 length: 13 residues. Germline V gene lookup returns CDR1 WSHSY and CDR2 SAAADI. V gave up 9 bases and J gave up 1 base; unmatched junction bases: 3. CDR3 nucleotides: TGCGCCAGTATAGCGGGACGCACAGATACGCAGTATTTT. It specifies CASIAGRTDTQYF.

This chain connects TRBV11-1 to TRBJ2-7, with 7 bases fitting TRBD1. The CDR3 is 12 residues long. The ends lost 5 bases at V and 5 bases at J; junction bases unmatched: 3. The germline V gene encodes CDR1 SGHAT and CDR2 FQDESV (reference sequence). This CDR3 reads CASSDRDHEQYF. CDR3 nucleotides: TGTGCCAGCAGCGACAGGGACCACGAGCAGTACTTC.

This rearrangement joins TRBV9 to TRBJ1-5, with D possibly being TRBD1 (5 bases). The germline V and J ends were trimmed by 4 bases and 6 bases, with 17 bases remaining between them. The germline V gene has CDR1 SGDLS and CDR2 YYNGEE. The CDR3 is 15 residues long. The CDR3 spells CASSPGGEDGQPQHF. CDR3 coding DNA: TGTGCCAGCAGCCCCGGGGGGGAGGACGGTCAGCCCCAGCATTTT. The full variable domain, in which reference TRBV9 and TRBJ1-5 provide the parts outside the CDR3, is DSGVTQTPKHLITATGQRVTLRCSPRSGDLSVYWYQQSLDQGLQFLIQYYNGEERAKGNILERFSAQQFPDLHSELNLSSLELGDSALYFCASSPGGEDGQPQHFGDGTRLSIL.

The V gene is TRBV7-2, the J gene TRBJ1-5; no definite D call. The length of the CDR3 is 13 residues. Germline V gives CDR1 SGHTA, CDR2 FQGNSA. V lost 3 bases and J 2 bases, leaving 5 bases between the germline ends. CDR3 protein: CASSFDGNQPQHF. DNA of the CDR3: TGTGCCAGCAGCTTTGATGGCAATCAGCCCCAGCATTTT.

The CDR3 loop reads CASTITSGSTDTQYF. The CDR3 DNA follows: TGTGCCAGTACCATTACTAGCGGCAGCACAGATACGCAGTATTTT. The rearrangement links TRBV19 to TRBJ2-3; TRBD2 matches 8 bases. This CDR3 contains 15 residues. V lost 7 bases to trimming and J lost 0 bases; unmatched junction nucleotides: 6. CDR1 and CDR2 from the germline V gene are LNHDA and SQIVND (reference sequence). The variable domain in full, with the rest retrieved from reference TRBV19 and TRBJ2-3, is DGGITQSPKYLFRKEGQNVTLSCEQNLNHDAMYWYRQDPGQGLRLIYYSQIVNDFQKGDIAEGYSVSREKKESFPLTVTSAQKNPTAFYLCASTITSGSTDTQYFGPGTRLTVL.

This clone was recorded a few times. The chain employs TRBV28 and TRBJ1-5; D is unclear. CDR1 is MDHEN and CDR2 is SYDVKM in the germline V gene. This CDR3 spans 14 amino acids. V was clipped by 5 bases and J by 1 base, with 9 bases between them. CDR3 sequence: CASSIPGSNQPQHF. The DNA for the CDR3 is TGTGCCAGCAGTATCCCGGGCAGCAATCAGCCCCAGCATTTT. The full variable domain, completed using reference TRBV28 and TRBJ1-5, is DVKVTQSSRYLVKRTGEKVFLECVQDMDHENMFWYRQDPGLGLRLIYFSYDVKMKEKGDIPEGYSVSREKKERFSLILESASTNQTSMYLCASSIPGSNQPQHFGDGTRLSIL.

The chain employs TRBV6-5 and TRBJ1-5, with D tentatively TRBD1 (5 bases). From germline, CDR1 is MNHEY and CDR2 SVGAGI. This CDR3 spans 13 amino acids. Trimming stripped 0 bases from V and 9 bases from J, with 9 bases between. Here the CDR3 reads CASSYSAGPPQHF. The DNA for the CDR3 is TGTGCCAGCAGTTACTCGGCGGGGCCGCCCCAGCATTTT.

CDR3 residues: CACLQGAASGNTIYF. Here the CDR3 DNA reads TGTGCCTGTCTACAAGGGGCTGCCTCTGGAAACACCATATATTTT. The chain recombines TRBV30 with TRBJ1-3, with a possible D match to TRBD1 (5 bases). This CDR3 region has 15 residues. The V end was cut by 6 bases, the J end by 0 bases, with 15 bases between. Germline V gene lookup returns CDR1 GTSNPN and CDR2 SVGIG (reference sequence).

CDR3 region: CASSPGTGGRNQPQHF. The CDR3 bases are TGTGCCAGCTCACCAGGGACAGGGGGAAGGAATCAGCCCCAGCATTTT. The V call is TRBV18, the J call TRBJ1-5; 11 bases line up with TRBD1. The CDR3 consists of 16 residues. Germline CDR1 and CDR2: KGHSH and LQKENI. V dropped 2 bases and J dropped 4; count of bases not matched to a gene: 4.

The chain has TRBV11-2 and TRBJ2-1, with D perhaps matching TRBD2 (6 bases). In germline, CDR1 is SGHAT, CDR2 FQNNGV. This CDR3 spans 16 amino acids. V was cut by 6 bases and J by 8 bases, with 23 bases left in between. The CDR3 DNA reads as TGTGCCAGCAGTCATTCGACTAGAGGGCCCTGGGATGAGCAGTTCTTC. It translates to CASSHSTRGPWDEQFF. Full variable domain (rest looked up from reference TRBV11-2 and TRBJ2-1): EAGVAQSPRYKIIEKRQSVAFWCNPISGHATLYWYQQILGQGPKLLIQFQNNGVVDDSQLPKDRFSAERLKGVDSTLKIQPAKLEDSAVYLCASSHSTRGPWDEQFFGPGTRLTVL.

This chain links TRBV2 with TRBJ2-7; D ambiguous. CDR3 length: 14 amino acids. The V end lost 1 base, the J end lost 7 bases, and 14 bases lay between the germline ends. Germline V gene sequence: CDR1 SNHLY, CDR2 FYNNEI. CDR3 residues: CASSEGNLSLEQYF. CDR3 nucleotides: TGTGCCAGCAGTGAAGGGAATCTCTCTCTGGAGCAGTACTTC.

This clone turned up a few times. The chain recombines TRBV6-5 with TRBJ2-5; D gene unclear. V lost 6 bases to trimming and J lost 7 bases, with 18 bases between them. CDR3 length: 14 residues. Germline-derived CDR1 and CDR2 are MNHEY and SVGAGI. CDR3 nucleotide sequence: TGTGCCAGCAGCCGACCGGGCGTCCCCGGGACCCAGTACTTC. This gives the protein CASSRPGVPGTQYF.

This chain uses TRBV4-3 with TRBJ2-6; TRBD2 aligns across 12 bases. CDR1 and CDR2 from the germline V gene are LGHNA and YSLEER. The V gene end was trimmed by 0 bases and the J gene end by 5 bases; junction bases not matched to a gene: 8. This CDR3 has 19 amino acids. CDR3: CASSQDQLAGGVRANVLTF. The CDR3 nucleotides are TGCGCCAGCAGCCAAGATCAACTAGCGGGAGGAGTTAGGGCCAACGTCCTGACTTTC.